This is a list of T cell receptor beta chains from one sample in a study of Graves' ophthalmopathy and Graves' hyperthyroidism. TCRdb used MiXCR to reprocess the multiplex PCR reads, holding one entry per CDR3 protein. The table records 350,000 to 450,000 distinct CDR3 sequences, roughly 20% of them present only once. Specimen: peripheral blood. The source of these receptors is a woman aged 18-29 years with stable Graves' hyperthyroidism. CDR3s include the opening cysteine and the closing phenylalanine or tryptophan. D genes are given only for firm matches. Where a row states a size, it is once, few, many or the class of an expanded clone; other rows omit it.

D gene | clone size | J gene | V gene | CDR3 DNA | CDR3 protein
. | many | TRBJ2-7 | TRBV7-8 | TGTGCCAGCACCTTCGGGGGTACTACCTACGAGCAGTACTTC | CASTFGGTTYEQYF
. | many | TRBJ1-1 | TRBV18 | TGTGCCAGCTCCCCTATCGAGAACACTGAAGCTTTCTTT | CASSPIENTEAFF
. | many | TRBJ2-5 | TRBV29-1 | TGCAGCGTTAGTCGCAGGGGTATGGGGGAGACCCAGTACTTC | CSVSRRGMGETQYF
. | . | TRBJ2-5 | TRBV11-3 | TGTGCCAGCAGTGGAAGATACCAAGAGACCCAGTACTTC | CASSGRYQETQYF
TRBD2 | many | TRBJ2-4 | TRBV19 | TGTGCCAGTAGTATCCTCGGGAGGGCCAAAAACATTCAGTACTTC | CASSILGRAKNIQYF
. | many | TRBJ1-5 | TRBV24-1 | TGTGCCACCAGTCCAACGGCGATTGGGCCCCAGCATTTT | CATSPTAIGPQHF
TRBD1 | many | TRBJ2-7 | TRBV20-1 | TGCAGTGCTAGGGCGGGACAGGGTCCCTACGAGCAGTACTTC | CSARAGQGPYEQYF
. | . | TRBJ1-2 | TRBV6-2/TRBV6-3 | TGTGCCAGCAGTTACTCTCTAAACTATGGCTACACCTTC | CASSYSLNYGYTF
TRBD1 | many | TRBJ2-7 | TRBV29-1 | TGCAGCGTTGAAGAACACAGGGGATACGAGCAGTACTTC | CSVEEHRGYEQYF
TRBD1 | many | TRBJ2-5 | TRBV24-1 | TGTGCCACCAGTGACGTGACGAGGGGGCAAGGGACCCAGTACTTC | CATSDVTRGQGTQYF
. | . | TRBJ1-5 | TRBV20-1 | TGCAGTGCTAGCAGGGACCTTAGCAATCAGCCCCAGCATTTT | CSASRDLSNQPQHF
TRBD1 | . | TRBJ2-7 | TRBV6-5 | TGTGCCAGCAGTTCCAGCCTGGGACAGGGCGGTTACGAGCAGTACTTC | CASSSSLGQGGYEQYF
TRBD1 | many | TRBJ1-2 | TRBV18 | TGTGCCAGCTCACCAGGGACAGGACGTGGCTACACCTTC | CASSPGTGRGYTF
TRBD2 | many | TRBJ2-5 | TRBV7-2 | TGTGCCAGCAGCCGACCGGGACTAGCGGATCAGACCCAGTACTTC | CASSRPGLADQTQYF
. | many | TRBJ2-7 | TRBV12-3/TRBV12-4 | TGTGCCAGCAGTTTTAAAGAGGTGCAGTACTTC | CASSFKEVQYF
. | many | TRBJ1-5 | TRBV10-3 | TGTGCCATCAAGGGGGAGAATAGCAATCAGCCCCAGCATTTT | CAIKGENSNQPQHF
. | many | TRBJ2-7 | TRBV7-2 | TGTGCCAGCAGCTTTAGGGAGGGGGACGAGCAGTACTTC | CASSFREGDEQYF
TRBD2 | many | TRBJ2-3 | TRBV20-1 | TGCAGTGCTAGAGATCGGCGACTAGCTAGCACAGATACGCAGTATTTT | CSARDRRLASTDTQYF
. | . | TRBJ1-6 | TRBV6-2/TRBV6-3 | TGTGCCAGCAGTCCTCAGACAGAATCACCCCTCCACTTT | CASSPQTESPLHF
. | few | TRBJ1-1 | TRBV12-3/TRBV12-4 | TGTGCCAGCAGTCGACAGGAAACTGAAGCTTTCTTT | CASSRQETEAFF
. | . | TRBJ1-1 | TRBV7-2 | TGTGCCAGCAGCCGTGGTACGAGAGCTTTCTTT | CASSRGTRAFF
TRBD1 | few | TRBJ1-2 | TRBV9 | TGTGCCAGCAGCGGTGGGGGCAGGGGGCCTTTTGGCTACACCTTC | CASSGGGRGPFGYTF
. | many | TRBJ2-5 | TRBV20-1 | TGCAGTGCTGGGGACCTCTGGGAGACCCAGTACTTC | CSAGDLWETQYF
TRBD2 | . | TRBJ2-7 | TRBV6-2/TRBV6-3 | TGTGCCAGCACCCCTTTGCTGATAGCGGGGGGCCTGCTACACGAGCAGTACTTC | CASTPLLIAGGLLHEQYF
TRBD1 | many | TRBJ1-2 | TRBV12-3/TRBV12-4 | TGTGCCAGCAGTCCACGTCGGACAGGGTTAGATGGCTACACCTTC | CASSPRRTGLDGYTF
. | many | TRBJ2-7 | TRBV9 | TGTGCCAGCAGCGAGGGAATGAGGGGCGAGCAGTACTTC | CASSEGMRGEQYF
TRBD2 | many | TRBJ2-7 | TRBV7-6 | TGTGCCAGCAGCTTACGCGGGACTAGCTTATACGAGCAGTACTTC | CASSLRGTSLYEQYF
. | many | TRBJ2-7 | TRBV29-1 | TGCAGCGTTGAAATGGGGCGGAGTGAGGAGCAGTACTTC | CSVEMGRSEEQYF
. | many | TRBJ2-7 | TRBV11-2 | TGTGCCAGCAGCTTAGTAGGAGGGGCCTACGAGCAGTACTTC | CASSLVGGAYEQYF
TRBD2 | . | TRBJ2-5 | TRBV11-2 | TGTGCCAGCAGCCCTCTAGCGGGGAGTCAAGAGACCCAGTACTTC | CASSPLAGSQETQYF
. | many | TRBJ1-5 | TRBV6-5 | TGTGCCAGCAGTTACCGTTGGGGTTTTCAGCCCCAGCATTTT | CASSYRWGFQPQHF